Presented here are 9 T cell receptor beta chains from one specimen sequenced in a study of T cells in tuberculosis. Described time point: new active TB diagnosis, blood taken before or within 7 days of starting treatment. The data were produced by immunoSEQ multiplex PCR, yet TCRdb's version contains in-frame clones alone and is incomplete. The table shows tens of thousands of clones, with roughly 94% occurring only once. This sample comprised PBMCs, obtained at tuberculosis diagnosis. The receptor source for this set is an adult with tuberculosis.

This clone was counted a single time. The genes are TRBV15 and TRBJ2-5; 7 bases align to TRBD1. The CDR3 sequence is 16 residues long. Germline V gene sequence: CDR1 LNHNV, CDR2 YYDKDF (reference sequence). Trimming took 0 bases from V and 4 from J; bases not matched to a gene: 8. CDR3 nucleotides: TGTGCCACCAGCAGAGACGTGGGACAGTTAAGAGAGACCCAGTACTTC. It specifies CATSRDVGQLRETQYF. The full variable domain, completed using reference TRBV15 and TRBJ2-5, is DAMVIQNPRYQVTQFGKPVTLSCSQTLNHNVMYWYQQKSSQAPKLLFHYYDKDFNNEADTPDNFQSRRPNTSFCFLDIRSPGLGDTAMYLCATSRDVGQLRETQYFGPGTRLLVL.

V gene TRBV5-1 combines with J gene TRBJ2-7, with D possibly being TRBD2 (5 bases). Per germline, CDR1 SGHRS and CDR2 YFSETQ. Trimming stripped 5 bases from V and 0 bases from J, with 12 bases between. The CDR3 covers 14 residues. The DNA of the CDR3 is TGCGCCAGCAGGAGGGCTATAGACTCCTACGAGCAGTACTTC. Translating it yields CASRRAIDSYEQYF.

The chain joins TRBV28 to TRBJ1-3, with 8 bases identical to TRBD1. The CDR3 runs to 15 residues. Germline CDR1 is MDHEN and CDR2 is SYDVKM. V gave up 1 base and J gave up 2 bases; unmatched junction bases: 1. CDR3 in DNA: TGTGCCAGCAGTTTATCACAGGGGGCTGGAAACACCATATATTTT. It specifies CASSLSQGAGNTIYF.

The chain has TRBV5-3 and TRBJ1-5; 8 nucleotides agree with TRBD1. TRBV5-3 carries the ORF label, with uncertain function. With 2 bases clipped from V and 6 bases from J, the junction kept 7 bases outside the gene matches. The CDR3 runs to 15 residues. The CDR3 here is CARSLLQGAGQPQHF. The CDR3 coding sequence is TGTGCCAGAAGCTTACTCCAGGGGGCTGGTCAGCCCCAGCATTTT.

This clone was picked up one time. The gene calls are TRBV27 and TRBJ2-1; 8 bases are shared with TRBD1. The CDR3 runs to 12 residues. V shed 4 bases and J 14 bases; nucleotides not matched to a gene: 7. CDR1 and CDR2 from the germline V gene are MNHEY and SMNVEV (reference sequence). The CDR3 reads CASSSRTGMKFF. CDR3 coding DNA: TGTGCCAGCAGTTCCAGGACAGGGATGAAGTTCTTC.

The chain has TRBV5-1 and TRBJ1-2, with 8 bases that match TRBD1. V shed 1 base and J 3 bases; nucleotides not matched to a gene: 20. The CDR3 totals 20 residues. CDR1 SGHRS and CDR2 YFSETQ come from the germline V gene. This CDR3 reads CASSLPTLGTQGARDYGYTF. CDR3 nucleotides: TGCGCCAGCAGCTTGCCGACCCTTGGCACCCAGGGGGCCCGGGACTATGGCTACACCTTC. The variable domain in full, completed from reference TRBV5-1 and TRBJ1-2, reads KAGVTQTPRYLIKTRGQQVTLSCSPISGHRSVSWYQQTPGQGLQFLFEYFSETQRNKGNFPGRFSGRQFSNSRSEMNVSTLELGDSALYLCASSLPTLGTQGARDYGYTFGSGTRLTVV.

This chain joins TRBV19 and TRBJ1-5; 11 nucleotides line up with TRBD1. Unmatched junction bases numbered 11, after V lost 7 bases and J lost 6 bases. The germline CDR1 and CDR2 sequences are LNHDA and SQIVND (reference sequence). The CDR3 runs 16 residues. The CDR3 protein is CASTTRTGGVGQPQHF. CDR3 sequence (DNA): TGTGCCAGTACCACTCGGACAGGGGGCGTGGGTCAGCCCCAGCATTTT.

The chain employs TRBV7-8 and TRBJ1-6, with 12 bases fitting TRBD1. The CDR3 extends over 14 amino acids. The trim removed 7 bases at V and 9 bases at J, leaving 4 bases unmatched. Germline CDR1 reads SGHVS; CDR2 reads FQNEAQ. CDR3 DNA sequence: TGTGCCAGCATCGGGACAGGGGGCTCTTCACCCCTCCACTTT. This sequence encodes CASIGTGGSSPLHF.

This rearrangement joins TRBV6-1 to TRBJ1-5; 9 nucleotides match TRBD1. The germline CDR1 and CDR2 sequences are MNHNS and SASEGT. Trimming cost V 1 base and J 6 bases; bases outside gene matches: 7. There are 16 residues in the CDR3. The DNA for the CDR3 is TGTGCCAGCAGTGAAGATGACAGGGGGTTCGGTCAGCCCCAGCATTTT. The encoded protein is CASSEDDRGFGQPQHF.